This T cell receptor (beta chain) was sequenced during a study of cytomegalovirus exposure and HLA in healthy donors. Overall study findings and caveats: Accurate HLA-A and HLA-B prediction from TCR beta sequences was reported for most subjects. At a 0.05 false discovery rate, a later analysis found around 15,000 TCR beta sequences to be associated with HLA alleles. Rare sequences made up most TCRs, while some public TCRs were found in many donors.

The PCR made use of 60 Vbeta and 13 Jbeta primers. The table came from immunoSEQ multiplex PCR; TCRdb's copy has only in-frame clones and leaves some out. The table records 150,000 to 200,000 clones, roughly 80% of them present only once. After removal of 0 bases from V and 7 bases from J, the junction contained 7 bases not matched to a gene. Per the germline V gene, CDR1 is SGDLS and CDR2 is YYNGEE. The CDR3 extends over 15 amino acids. For this clone: Its cognate antigen is unknown.

The chain uses TRBV9 and TRBJ1-2, with TRBD1 identical over 9 bases. Sequenced material: PBMCs. The sequence derives from a male donor in good health and CMV-seropositive. The CDR3 loop reads CASSVEGQGVRGYTF. The CDR3 nucleotides read TGTGCCAGCAGCGTAGAGGGACAGGGTGTCCGTGGCTACACCTTC. Based on the CDR3 plus reference TRBV9 and TRBJ1-2, the full variable domain is DSGVTQTPKHLITATGQRVTLRCSPRSGDLSVYWYQQSLDQGLQFLIQYYNGEERAKGNILERFSAQQFPDLHSELNLSSLELGDSALYFCASSVEGQGVRGYTFGSGTRLTVV.